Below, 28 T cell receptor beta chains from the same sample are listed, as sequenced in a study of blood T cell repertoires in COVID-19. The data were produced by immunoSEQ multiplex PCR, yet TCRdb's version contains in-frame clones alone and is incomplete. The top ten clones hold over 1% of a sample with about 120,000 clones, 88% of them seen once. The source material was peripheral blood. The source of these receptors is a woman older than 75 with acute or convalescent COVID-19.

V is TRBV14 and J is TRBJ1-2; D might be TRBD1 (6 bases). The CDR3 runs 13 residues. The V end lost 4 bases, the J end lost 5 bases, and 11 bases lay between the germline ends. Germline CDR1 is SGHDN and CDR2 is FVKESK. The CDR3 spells CASSPTGLYGYTF. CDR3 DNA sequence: TGTGCCAGCAGCCCAACAGGGCTATATGGCTACACCTTC.

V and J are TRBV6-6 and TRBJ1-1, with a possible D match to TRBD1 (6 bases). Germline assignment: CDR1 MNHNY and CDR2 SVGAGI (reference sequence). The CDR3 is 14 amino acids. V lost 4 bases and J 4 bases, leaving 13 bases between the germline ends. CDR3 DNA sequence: TGTGCCAGCAGTTTCCGGGGGGCGGGCACTGAAGCTTTCTTT. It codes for CASSFRGAGTEAFF.

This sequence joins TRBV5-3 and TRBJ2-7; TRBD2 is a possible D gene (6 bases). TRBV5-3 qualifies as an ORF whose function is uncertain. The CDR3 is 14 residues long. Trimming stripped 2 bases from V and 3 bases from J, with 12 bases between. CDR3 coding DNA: TGTGCCAGAAGCTTTGAGGGACTCTTCTACGAGCAGTACTTC. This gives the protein CARSFEGLFYEQYF.

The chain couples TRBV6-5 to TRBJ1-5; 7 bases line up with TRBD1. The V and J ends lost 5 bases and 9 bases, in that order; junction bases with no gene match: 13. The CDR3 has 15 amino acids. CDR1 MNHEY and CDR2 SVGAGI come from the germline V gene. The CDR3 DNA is TGTGCCAGCAGTCCCGGACAGGCTTCCACTCGGCCCCAGCATTTT. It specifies CASSPGQASTRPQHF.

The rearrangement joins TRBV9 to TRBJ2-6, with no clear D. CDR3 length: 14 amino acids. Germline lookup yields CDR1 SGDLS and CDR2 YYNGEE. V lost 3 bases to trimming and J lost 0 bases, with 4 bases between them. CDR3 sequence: CASSARSGANVLTF. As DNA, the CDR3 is TGTGCCAGCAGCGCCCGCTCTGGGGCCAACGTCCTGACTTTC.

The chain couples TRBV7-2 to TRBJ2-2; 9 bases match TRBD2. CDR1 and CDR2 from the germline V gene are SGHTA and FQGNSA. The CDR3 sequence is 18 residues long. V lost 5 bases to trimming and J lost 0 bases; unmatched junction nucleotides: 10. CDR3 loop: CASSQSSGGVTNTGELFF. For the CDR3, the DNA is TGTGCCAGCAGCCAAAGTAGCGGGGGCGTAACGAACACCGGGGAGCTGTTTTTT.

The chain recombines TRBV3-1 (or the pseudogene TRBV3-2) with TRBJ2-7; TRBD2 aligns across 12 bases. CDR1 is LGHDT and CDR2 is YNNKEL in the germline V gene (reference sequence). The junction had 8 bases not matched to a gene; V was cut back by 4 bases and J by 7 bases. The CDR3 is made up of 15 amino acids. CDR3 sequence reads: CASSPRLAGAGEQYF. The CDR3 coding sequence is TGTGCCAGCAGCCCCCGACTAGCGGGAGCTGGGGAGCAGTACTTC.

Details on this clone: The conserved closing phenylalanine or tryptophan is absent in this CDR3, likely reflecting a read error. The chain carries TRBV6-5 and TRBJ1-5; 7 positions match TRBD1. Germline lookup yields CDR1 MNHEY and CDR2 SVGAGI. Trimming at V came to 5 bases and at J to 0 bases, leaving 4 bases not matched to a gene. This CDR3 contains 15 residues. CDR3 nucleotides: TGTGCCAGCAGTATGACAGGGTTTAGCAATCAGCCCCAGCATCTT. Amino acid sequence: CASSMTGFSNQPQHL.

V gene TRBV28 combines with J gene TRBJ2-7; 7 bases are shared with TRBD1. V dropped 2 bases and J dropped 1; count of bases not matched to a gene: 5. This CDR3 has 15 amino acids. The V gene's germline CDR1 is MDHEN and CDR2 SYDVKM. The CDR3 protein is CASSLGAGGSYEQYF. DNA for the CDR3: TGTGCCAGCAGTTTAGGGGCAGGGGGATCCTACGAGCAGTACTTC.

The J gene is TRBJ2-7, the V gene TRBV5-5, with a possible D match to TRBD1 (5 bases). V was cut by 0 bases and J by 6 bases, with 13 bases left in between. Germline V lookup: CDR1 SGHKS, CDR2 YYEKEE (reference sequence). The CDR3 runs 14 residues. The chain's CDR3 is CASSLAQGNSEQYF. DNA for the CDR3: TGTGCCAGCAGCTTGGCCCAGGGTAATAGCGAGCAGTACTTC.

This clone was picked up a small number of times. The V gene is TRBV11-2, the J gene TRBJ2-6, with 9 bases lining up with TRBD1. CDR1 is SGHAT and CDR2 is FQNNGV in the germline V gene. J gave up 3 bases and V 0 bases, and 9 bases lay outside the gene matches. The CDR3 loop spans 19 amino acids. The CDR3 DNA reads TGTGCCAGCAGCTTAGATTTAGGACAGGGGAGTTTTGGGGCCAACGTCCTGACTTTC. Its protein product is CASSLDLGQGSFGANVLTF.

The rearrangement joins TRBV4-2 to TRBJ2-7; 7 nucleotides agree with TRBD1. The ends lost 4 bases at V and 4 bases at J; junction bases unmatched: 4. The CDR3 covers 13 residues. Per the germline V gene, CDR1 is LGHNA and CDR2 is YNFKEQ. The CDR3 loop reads CASSRDREYEQYF. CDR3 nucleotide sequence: TGTGCCAGCAGCCGGGACAGAGAATACGAGCAGTACTTC.

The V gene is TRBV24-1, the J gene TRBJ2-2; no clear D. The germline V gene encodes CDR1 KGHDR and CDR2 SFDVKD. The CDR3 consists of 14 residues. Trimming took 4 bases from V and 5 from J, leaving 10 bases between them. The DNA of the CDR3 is TGTGCCACCAGTGACAATTTGTTGACCGGGGAGCTGTTTTTT. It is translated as CATSDNLLTGELFF.

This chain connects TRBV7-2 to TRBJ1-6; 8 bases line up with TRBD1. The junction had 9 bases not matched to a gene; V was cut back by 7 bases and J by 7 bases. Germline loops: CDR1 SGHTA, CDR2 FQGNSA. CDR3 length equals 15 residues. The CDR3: CASTLRQGRNSPLHF. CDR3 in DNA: TGTGCCAGCACCCTAAGACAGGGGAGAAATTCACCCCTCCACTTT.

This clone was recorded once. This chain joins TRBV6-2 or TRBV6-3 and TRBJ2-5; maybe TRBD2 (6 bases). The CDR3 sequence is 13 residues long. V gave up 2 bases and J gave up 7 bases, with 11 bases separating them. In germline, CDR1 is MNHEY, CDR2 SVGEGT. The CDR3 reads CASSYGGSGTQYF. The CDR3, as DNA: TGTGCCAGCAGTTACGGGGGGTCCGGGACCCAGTACTTC.

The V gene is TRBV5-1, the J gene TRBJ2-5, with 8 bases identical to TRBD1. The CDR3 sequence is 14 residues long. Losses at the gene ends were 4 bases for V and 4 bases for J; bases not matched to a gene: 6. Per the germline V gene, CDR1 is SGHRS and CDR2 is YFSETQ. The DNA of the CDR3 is TGCGCCAGCAGCCCCCGGGACAGGATAGAGACCCAGTACTTC. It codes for CASSPRDRIETQYF.

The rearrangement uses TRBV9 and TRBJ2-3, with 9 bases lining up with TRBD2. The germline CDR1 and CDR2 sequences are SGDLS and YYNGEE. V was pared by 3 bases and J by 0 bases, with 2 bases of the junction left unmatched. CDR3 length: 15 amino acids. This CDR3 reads CASSGTSVSTDTQYF. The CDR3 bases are TGTGCCAGCAGCGGGACTAGCGTAAGCACAGATACGCAGTATTTT.

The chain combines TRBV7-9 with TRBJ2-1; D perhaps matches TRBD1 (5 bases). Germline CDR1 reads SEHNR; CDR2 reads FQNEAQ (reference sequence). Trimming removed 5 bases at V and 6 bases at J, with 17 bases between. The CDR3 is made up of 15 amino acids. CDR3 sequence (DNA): TGTGCCAGCAGCCACAGGAGTCTAGAAAGCAATGAGCAGTTCTTC. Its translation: CASSHRSLESNEQFF.

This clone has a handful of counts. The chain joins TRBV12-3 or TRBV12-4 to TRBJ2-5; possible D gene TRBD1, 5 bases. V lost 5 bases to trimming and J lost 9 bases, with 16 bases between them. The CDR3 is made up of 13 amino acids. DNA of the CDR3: TGTGCCAGCAGTCCTTCTACCACCAGGGCCCAGTACTTC. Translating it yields CASSPSTTRAQYF.

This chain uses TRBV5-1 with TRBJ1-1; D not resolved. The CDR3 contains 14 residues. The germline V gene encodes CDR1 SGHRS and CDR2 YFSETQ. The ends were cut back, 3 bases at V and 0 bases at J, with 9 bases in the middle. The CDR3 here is CASSSDTLNTEAFF. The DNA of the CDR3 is TGCGCCAGCAGCTCCGACACGCTGAACACTGAAGCTTTCTTT.

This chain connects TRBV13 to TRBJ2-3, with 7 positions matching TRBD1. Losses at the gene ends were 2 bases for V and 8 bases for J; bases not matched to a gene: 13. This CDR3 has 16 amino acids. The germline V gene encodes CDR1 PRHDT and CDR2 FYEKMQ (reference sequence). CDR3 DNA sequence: TGTGCCAGCAGCTTACTAGGGCTTCCAGGGGGTGGTACGCAGTATTTT. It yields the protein CASSLLGLPGGGTQYF.

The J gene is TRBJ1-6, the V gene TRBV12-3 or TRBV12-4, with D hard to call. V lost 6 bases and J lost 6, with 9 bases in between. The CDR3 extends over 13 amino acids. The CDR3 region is CASSHHSNSPLHF. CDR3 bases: TGTGCCAGCAGCCACCATAGTAATTCACCCCTCCACTTT.

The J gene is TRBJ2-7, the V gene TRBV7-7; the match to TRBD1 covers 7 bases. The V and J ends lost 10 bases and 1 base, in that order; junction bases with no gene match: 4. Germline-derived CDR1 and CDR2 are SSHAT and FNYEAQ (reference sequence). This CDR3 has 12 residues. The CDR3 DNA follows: TGTGCCAACGGGGACAGATCCTACGAGCAGTACTTC. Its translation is CANGDRSYEQYF. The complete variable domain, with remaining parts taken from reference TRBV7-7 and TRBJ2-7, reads GAGVSQSPRYKVTKRGQDVTLRCDPISSHATLYWYQQALGQGPEFLTYFNYEAQPDKSGLPSDRFSAERPEGSISTLTIQRTEQRDSAMYRCANGDRSYEQYFGPGTRLTVT.

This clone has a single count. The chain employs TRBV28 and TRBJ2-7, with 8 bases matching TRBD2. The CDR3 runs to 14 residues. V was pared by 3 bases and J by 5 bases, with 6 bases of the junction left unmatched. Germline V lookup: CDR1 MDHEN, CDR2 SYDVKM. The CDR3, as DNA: TGTGCCAGCAGTTTTCCCAGCGGGAGAGACGAGCAGTACTTC. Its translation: CASSFPSGRDEQYF. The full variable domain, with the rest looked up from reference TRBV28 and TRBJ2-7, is DVKVTQSSRYLVKRTGEKVFLECVQDMDHENMFWYRQDPGLGLRLIYFSYDVKMKEKGDIPEGYSVSREKKERFSLILESASTNQTSMYLCASSFPSGRDEQYFGPGTRLTVT.

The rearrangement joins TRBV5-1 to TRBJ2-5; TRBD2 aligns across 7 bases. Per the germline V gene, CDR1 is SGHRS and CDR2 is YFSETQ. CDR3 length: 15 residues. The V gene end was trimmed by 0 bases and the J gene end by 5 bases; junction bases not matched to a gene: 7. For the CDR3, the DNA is TGCGCCAGCAGCTTGGCCGTGGGAGGGCAGGAGACCCAGTACTTC. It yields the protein CASSLAVGGQETQYF.

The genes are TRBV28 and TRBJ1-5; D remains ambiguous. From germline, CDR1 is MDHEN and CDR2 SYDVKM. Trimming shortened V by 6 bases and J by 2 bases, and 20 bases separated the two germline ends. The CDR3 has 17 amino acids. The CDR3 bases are TGTGCCAGCAGCCTATCCTTTCTAGAGGGCGGCAATCAGCCCCAGCATTTT. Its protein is CASSLSFLEGGNQPQHF.

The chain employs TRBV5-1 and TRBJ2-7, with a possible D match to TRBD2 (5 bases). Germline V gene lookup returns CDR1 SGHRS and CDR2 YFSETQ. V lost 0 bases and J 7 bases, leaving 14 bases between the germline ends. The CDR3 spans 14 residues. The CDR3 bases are TGCGCCAGCAGCTTGGGGATCCGAGCGGTGGAGCAGTACTTC. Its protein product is CASSLGIRAVEQYF.

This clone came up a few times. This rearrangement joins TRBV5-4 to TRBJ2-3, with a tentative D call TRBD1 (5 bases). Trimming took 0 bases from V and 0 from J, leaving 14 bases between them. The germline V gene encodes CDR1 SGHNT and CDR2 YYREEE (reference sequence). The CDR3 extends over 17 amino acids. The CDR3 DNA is TGTGCCAGCAGCTTGGACCCGCAGGGTTCTAGCACAGATACGCAGTATTTT. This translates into CASSLDPQGSSTDTQYF.